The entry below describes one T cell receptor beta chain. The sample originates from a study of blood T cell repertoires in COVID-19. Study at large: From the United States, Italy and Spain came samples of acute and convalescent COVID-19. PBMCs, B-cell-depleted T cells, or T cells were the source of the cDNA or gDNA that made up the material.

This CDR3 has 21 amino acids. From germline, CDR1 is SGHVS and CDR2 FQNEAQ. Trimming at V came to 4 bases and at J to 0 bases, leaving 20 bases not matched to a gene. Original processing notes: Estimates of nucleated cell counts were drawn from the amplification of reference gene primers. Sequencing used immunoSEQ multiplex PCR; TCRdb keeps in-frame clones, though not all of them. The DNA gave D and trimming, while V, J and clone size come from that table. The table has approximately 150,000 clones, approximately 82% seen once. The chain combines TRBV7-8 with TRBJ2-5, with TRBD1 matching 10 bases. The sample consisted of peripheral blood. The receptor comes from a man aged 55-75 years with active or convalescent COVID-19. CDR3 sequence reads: CASSWRDRGWLELADQETQYF. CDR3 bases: TGTGCCAGCAGCTGGAGGGACAGGGGTTGGTTAGAGCTAGCGGACCAAGAGACCCAGTACTTC.